This T cell receptor beta chain is from a study of T cell responses to AZD1222 COVID-19 vaccine. The protocol was immunoSEQ multiplex PCR, while the TCRdb copy is restricted to in-frame clones and leaves out a portion. Of 200,000 or so clones detected, just under 90% appear once; the ten largest clones hold under 8%. V lost 4 bases, J lost 4 bases, and 3 bases stayed unmatched. Germline loops: CDR1 MGHRA, CDR2 YSYEKL. The CDR3 contains 14 residues. The source is an adult in good health. The gene calls are TRBV4-1 and TRBJ1-4; TRBD1 aligns across 7 bases. Sequencing was performed on peripheral blood, taken on day 0 of AZD1222 vaccination. The CDR3 DNA sequence: TGCGCCAGCAGCCCGGGACAGCTTAATGAAAAACTGTTTTTT. It translates to CASSPGQLNEKLFF.